The rows below give T cell receptor beta chains drawn from one sample of a study of response to subunit inactivated influenza vaccine. TCRdb fed the RT-PCR reads into MiXCR, producing one record per CDR3 protein. The sample comprises around 520,000 distinct CDR3 sequences, 25% of which are singletons, and under 2.5% rests with the top ten. Sequencing was performed on CD4+ T cells sorted from PBMCs, taken 4 to 6 days after vaccination. These receptors were obtained from a man in his fifties or sixties who received an inactivated influenza vaccine. Each CDR3 is given with its conserved first and last residue. The D gene is left open where the match is weak. Some rows mark clone size as missing; the rest say once, few, many or name a class of expanded clone.

TRBJ1-1 TRBV10-3 . . TGTGCCATCAGTGAGCCTGGGGGGGTGGACACTGAAGCTTTCTTT CAISEPGGVDTEAFF
TRBJ2-7 TRBV20-1 . many TGCAGTGCGCCTCTAATGGGGGCGGCCGAGCAGTACTTC CSAPLMGAAEQYF
TRBJ2-2 TRBV6-1 TRBD1 . TGTGCCAGCGTAAGGGGCGGGACAGGGAAAACCGGGGAGCTGTTTTTT CASVRGGTGKTGELFF
TRBJ1-4 TRBV10-3 . few TGTGCCATCAGCTCAACGGTTAATGAAAAACTGTTTTTT CAISSTVNEKLFF
TRBJ1-1 TRBV28 TRBD1 . TGTGCCAGCAGAAGCACAGGGGATGAAGCTTTCTTT CASRSTGDEAFF
TRBJ2-3 TRBV11-2 TRBD2 . TGTGCCAGCAGCCGGGGACTAGCGGGGGGGCCGTGGACAGATACGCAGTATTTT CASSRGLAGGPWTDTQYF
TRBJ2-3 TRBV3-1 . . TGTGCCAGCAGCGATTTACCGGATACGCAGTATTTT CASSDLPDTQYF
TRBJ2-1 TRBV20-1 . . TGCAGTGCTAGGGTGGTAGAGTACAATGAGCAGTTCTTC CSARVVEYNEQFF
TRBJ2-1 TRBV10-3 . . TGTGCCATCAGAGGACAGCGGATCGATGAGCAGTTCTTC CAIRGQRIDEQFF
TRBJ1-2 TRBV6-6 . few TGTGCCAGCAGTTACTCGGAAAGGGATGGCTACACCTTC CASSYSERDGYTF
TRBJ2-7 TRBV7-2 TRBD1 many TGTGCCAGCAGCGAACCGGGACAGACCTACGAGCAGTACTTC CASSEPGQTYEQYF
TRBJ1-1 TRBV6-1 TRBD1 few TGTGCCAGTAGAAGAACAGGGGGCACTGAAGCTTTCTTT CASRRTGGTEAFF
TRBJ2-3 TRBV20-1 TRBD2 . TGCAGTGCTGCCGGGACTAGCGACACAGATACGCAGTATTTT CSAAGTSDTDTQYF
TRBJ2-7 TRBV15 . . TGTGCCACCAGCAGAGGGGCAGGGTTGGACGAGCAGTACTTC CATSRGAGLDEQYF
TRBJ2-3 TRBV7-2 TRBD2 . TGTGCCAGCAGCTTAGGAAGCGGGAGGGGTATTGATACGCAGTATTTT CASSLGSGRGIDTQYF
TRBJ1-2 TRBV20-1 . few TGCCGACTCGGGCAGATATCAAATTCTATGGGCTACACCTTC CRLGQISNSMGYTF
TRBJ1-5 TRBV5-1 . . TGCGCCAGCAGCTACGACAGGACCTTAAAAAACAATCAGCCCCAGCATTTT CASSYDRTLKNNQPQHF
TRBJ2-5 TRBV29-1 TRBD2 . TGCAGCGTTGGCCCCCTGGGACTAGCGGGAGGGCCCCAGTACTTC CSVGPLGLAGGPQYF
TRBJ2-3 TRBV5-4 TRBD1 . TGTGCCAGCAGCTTGCCGGGACAGGGAACAGATACGCAGTATTTT CASSLPGQGTDTQYF
TRBJ2-7 TRBV6-1 . . TGTGCCAGCAGTACACGGACAAACCTCTACGAGCAGTACTTC CASSTRTNLYEQYF
TRBJ1-1 TRBV12-3/TRBV12-4 . . TGTGCCAGCAGTTCTCTTCAAGGCACTGAAGCTTTCTTT CASSSLQGTEAFF
TRBJ1-1 TRBV5-4 . few TGTGCCAGCAGCTTTGCCTCGGTCGTGAACACTGAAGCTTTCTTT CASSFASVVNTEAFF
TRBJ1-1 TRBV7-3 . few TGTGCCAGACATCTCCAGGGAAATGGAACTGAAGCTTTCTTT CARHLQGNGTEAFF
TRBJ2-2 TRBV7-7 TRBD1 few TGTGCTAGCAGCACGCGACAGGGGAACACCGGGGAGCTGTTTTTT CASSTRQGNTGELFF
TRBJ1-5 TRBV4-2 . many TGTGCCAGCAGCCAAGATAGGGCAGGGCGCAATCAGCCCCAGCATTTT CASSQDRAGRNQPQHF
TRBJ2-5 TRBV20-1 . few TGCAGTGGCCTGGGACCACCGATAGAGACCCAGTACTTC CSGLGPPIETQYF
TRBJ2-4 TRBV7-2 . few TGTGCCAGCAGCTTGATGACCCAAAACATTCAGTACTTC CASSLMTQNIQYF
TRBJ1-5 TRBV4-1 . . TGCGCCAGCAGCCAAGAATGGACTCTCCTCAAAGGACAGCCCCAGCATTTT CASSQEWTLLKGQPQHF
TRBJ1-6 TRBV25-1 TRBD1 . TGTGCCAGCAGTGGACAGGGATGGAATTCACCCCTCCACTTT CASSGQGWNSPLHF
TRBJ2-1 TRBV6-1 TRBD1 . TGTGCCAGCAGCACCTATAGGACAGGGACTTCCTACAATGAGCAGTTCTTC CASSTYRTGTSYNEQFF
TRBJ2-5 TRBV6-1 TRBD2 few TGTGCCAGCAGTGAACTGGGAGGGCTAGAGACCCAGTACTTC CASSELGGLETQYF
TRBJ1-3 TRBV7-2 . few TGTGCCAGCAGCCCGTACAGGGCCTCGGGAAACACCATATATTTT CASSPYRASGNTIYF
TRBJ2-7 TRBV10-3 . many TGTGCCATCAGTGTTGGACCGAACTCCTACGAGCAGTACTTC CAISVGPNSYEQYF
TRBJ2-5 TRBV5-1 . . TGCGCCAGCAGCTTGGATGGGTACTCGGAGACCCAGTACTTC CASSLDGYSETQYF
TRBJ2-3 TRBV10-2 . few TGCGCCAGCAGTGAGTCGGGAGTCTGGATGCAGTATTTT CASSESGVWMQYF
TRBJ2-2 TRBV28 . few TGTGCCAGCAATAAGGGCCCTTCGCTCACTAAAGGGTCTCGTTCGGCCGGGGAGCTGTTTTTT CASNKGPSLTKGSRSAGELFF
TRBJ2-1 TRBV20-1 TRBD2 few TGCAGTGCTAGCGGGACTAGCGGACACAATGAGCAGTTCTTC CSASGTSGHNEQFF
TRBJ2-5 TRBV29-1 TRBD2 few TGCAGCGTTGAAGATCTTGGGACTAGCGGGAGGGCCATTCAACCCCAAGAGACCCAGTACTTC CSVEDLGTSGRAIQPQETQYF
TRBJ1-1 TRBV12-3/TRBV12-4 . . TGTGCCAGCAGCTCGGCTCGGGCCACTGAAGCTTTCTTT CASSSARATEAFF
TRBJ1-2 TRBV5-5 . few TGTGCCAGCAGCTTGGATTCTTGGGGATCTGGCTACACCTTC CASSLDSWGSGYTF
TRBJ2-7 TRBV29-1 . few TGCAGCGCAGAAGAGGTAGGAGGCCTCTACGAGCAGTACTTC CSAEEVGGLYEQYF
TRBJ1-5 TRBV20-1 . . TGCAGTGCTAGAGAACGAATCCGGGGGCTCCAGCATTTT CSARERIRGLQHF
TRBJ1-2 TRBV4-3 . few TGCGCCAGCAGCGCGACTGCCCAGGTCGGTGTCTATGGCTACACCTTC CASSATAQVGVYGYTF
TRBJ1-5 TRBV5-1 . many TGCGCCAGCAGCTTGGAAACAGGGCGAAATCAGCCCCAGCATTTT CASSLETGRNQPQHF
TRBJ2-6 TRBV28 . few TGTGCCAGCAGTTTGGTTCCTGGGGCCAACGTCCTGACTTTC CASSLVPGANVLTF
TRBJ1-2 TRBV7-9 . few TGTGCCAGCAGCTCCACAGGGATAAGTGGCTACACCTTC CASSSTGISGYTF
TRBJ2-1 TRBV5-1 . . TGCGCCAGCAGAAGCACCTTTGGGGGGGCGTTGCATGAGCAGTTCTTC CASRSTFGGALHEQFF
TRBJ1-4 TRBV20-1 . few TGCAGTGCGAGACGTGGAAGAGAAAAACTGTTTTTT CSARRGREKLFF
TRBJ2-3 TRBV7-7 . . TGTGCTAGCAGTTTAGGGACAAACCCGGGCACAGATACGCAGTATTTT CASSLGTNPGTDTQYF
TRBJ1-1 TRBV28 . . TGTGCCAGCACCCCTGGGGGAATCACTGAAGCTTTCTTT CASTPGGITEAFF
TRBJ2-3 TRBV7-2 . few TGTGCCAGCAGCTTAGTCGCGTTCCCAGATACGCAGTATTTT CASSLVAFPDTQYF
TRBJ2-1 TRBV12-3/TRBV12-4 . many TGTGCCAGCAGTTTACCGCAGGGGAACAATGAGCAGTTCTTC CASSLPQGNNEQFF
TRBJ2-5 TRBV5-1 TRBD2 few TGCGCCAGCAGCTTGTCCCGACTTAGCGGGCAAGAGACCCAGTACTTC CASSLSRLSGQETQYF